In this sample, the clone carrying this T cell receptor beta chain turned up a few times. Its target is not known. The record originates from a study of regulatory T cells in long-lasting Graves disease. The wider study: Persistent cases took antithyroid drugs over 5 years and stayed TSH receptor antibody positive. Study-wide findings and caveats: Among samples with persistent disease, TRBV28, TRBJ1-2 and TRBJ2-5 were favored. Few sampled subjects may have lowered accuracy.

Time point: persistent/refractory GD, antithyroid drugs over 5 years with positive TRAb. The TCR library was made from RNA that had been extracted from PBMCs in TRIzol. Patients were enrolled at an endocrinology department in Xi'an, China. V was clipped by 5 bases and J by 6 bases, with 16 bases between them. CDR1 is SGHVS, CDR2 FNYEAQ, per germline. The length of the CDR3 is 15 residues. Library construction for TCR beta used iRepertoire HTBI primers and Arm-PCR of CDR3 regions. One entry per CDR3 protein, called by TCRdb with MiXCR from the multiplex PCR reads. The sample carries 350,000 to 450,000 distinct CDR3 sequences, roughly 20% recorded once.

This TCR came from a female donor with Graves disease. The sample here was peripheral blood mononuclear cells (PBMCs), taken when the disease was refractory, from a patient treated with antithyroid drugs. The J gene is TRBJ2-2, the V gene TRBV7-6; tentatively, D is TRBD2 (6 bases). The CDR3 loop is CASSLGLGGSGELFF. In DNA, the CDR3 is TGTGCCAGCAGCCTAGGATTGGGGGGATCCGGGGAGCTGTTTTTT.